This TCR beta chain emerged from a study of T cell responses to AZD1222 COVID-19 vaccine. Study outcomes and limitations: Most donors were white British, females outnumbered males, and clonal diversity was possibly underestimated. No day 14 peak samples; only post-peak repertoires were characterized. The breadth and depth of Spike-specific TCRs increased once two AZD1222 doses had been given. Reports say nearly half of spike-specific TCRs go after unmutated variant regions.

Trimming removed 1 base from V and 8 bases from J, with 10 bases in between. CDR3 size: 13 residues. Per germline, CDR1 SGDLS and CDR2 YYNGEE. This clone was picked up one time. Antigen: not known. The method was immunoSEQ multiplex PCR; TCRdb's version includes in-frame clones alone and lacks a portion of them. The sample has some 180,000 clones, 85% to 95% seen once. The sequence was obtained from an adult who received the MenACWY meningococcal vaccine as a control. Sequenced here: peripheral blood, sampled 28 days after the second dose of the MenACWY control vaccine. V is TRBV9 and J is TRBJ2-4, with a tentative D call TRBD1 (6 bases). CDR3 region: CASSVRGGDIQYF. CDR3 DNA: TGTGCCAGCAGCGTAAGAGGGGGAGACATTCAGTACTTC.